This T cell receptor beta chain appears in the sequencing data of a study of blood T cell repertoires in COVID-19. Study-level background: The study drew acute and convalescent COVID-19 samples from the United States, Italy and Spain.

Assay: immunoSEQ multiplex PCR; the TCRdb copy retains only in-frame clones and omits some. This sample has tens of thousands of clones, with over 80% found just once. The CDR3 covers 16 residues. CDR1 LGHDT and CDR2 YNNKEL come from the germline V gene (reference sequence). The J segment lost 4 bases and the V segment lost 4 bases, leaving 9 bases of the junction unmatched. Sequences were obtained from peripheral blood. The rearrangement joins TRBV3-1 (or the pseudogene TRBV3-2) to TRBJ2-2; the match to TRBD1 covers 7 bases. The TCR sequence derives from a human donor in a cohort sampled during active COVID-19. The CDR3 is CASSRRQGGSTGELFF. Written as DNA, the CDR3 is TGTGCCAGCAGCCGACGACAGGGCGGTAGCACCGGGGAGCTGTTTTTT.